The present entry profiles one T cell receptor beta chain with its context. Other DNA sequences in the same sample also yield this CDR3. Residents of 24 US areas, aged about 18 to 89 years, made up the participants. The data were obtained in a study of blood T cell repertoires in COVID-19. Background on the study: Collection of acute and convalescent COVID-19 samples took place in the United States, Italy and Spain.

The assay was immunoSEQ multiplex PCR, and TCRdb's table has in-frame clones only and misses some. The data show about 380,000 clones, about 90% seen once. This CDR3 has 15 residues. Germline V lookup: CDR1 SGHTA, CDR2 FQGNSA. The trim removed 5 bases at V and 0 bases at J, leaving 3 bases unmatched. The receptor was isolated from a woman aged 25 to 39 who had recovered from COVID-19. The rearrangement uses TRBV7-2 and TRBJ2-7; 11 nucleotides align to TRBD2. Material: PBMCs or T cells enriched from blood (not recorded which). The CDR3 here is CASSPGTSGSYEQYF. Written as DNA, the CDR3 is TGTGCCAGCAGCCCCGGGACTAGCGGCTCCTACGAGCAGTACTTC.